The T cell receptor beta chain under discussion was sequenced for a study of shared clonotypes between healthy human individuals (dated by TCRdb to the early 2020s). About the investigation overall: The cohort comprised two women and three men aged 18 to 49 years. For each donor, CD4 naive and CD4 memory were each given three plates, CD8 naive was given two plates, and CD8 memory was given one plate. The study deeply sequenced blood TCR repertoires of 5 or 6 healthy adults to estimate repertoire size and the extent of clonotype sharing between individuals. Different laboratories and diverse techniques were used to prepare libraries and sequence TCR repertoires, to increase sequencing depth and limit assay-specific biases. Per donor, leukapheresis produced somewhere between about 0.8 and 9 billion PBMCs. Overall study outcomes, separate from this receptor: Pairwise subsampling indicated that sequencing depth was expected to affect the degree of clonotype sharing among donors. Naive subsets generally had larger estimated clonotype richness than memory subsets. Even with the large sequencing depth, rarefaction of the sorted-subset datasets indicated that sequencing was incomplete. About 5% of naive CD4, 3% to 4% of naive CD8, about 2.1% of memory CD4, and 0.35% to 0.5% of memory CD8 clonotypes were shared across several donors. Sampling was limited to blood, and TCR repertoires in tissue likely differ from TCR repertoires in blood. Clonotypes shared by all four sorted-subset donors showed higher generation probabilities than non-shared clonotypes. Because the study included only a small number of donors, the genetic and exposure-history diversity represented was limited.

The donors were healthy, HIV-negative adults with no recently reported acute infections or vaccinations. Every donor was a Caucasian adult living in Nashville, Tennessee, USA. CD4+ T cells were enriched by magnetic negative selection; naive cells were then positively selected on CD45RA, and the negative fraction formed the memory subset. Blood was collected by leukapheresis, and PBMCs were isolated by Ficoll-Histopaque density gradient centrifugation and then cryopreserved in liquid nitrogen vapor phase. Analytical flow cytometry was used to check the purity and quantity of each magnetically sorted T cell population. Genomic DNA was isolated from every sorted fraction and measured by UV absorbance on a Nanodrop 2000c. Trimming at the junction amounts to 3 bases on V and 7 bases on J, and the germline ends lie 13 bases apart. Its CDR3 holds 14 amino acids, cysteine through phenylalanine. The only DNA kept is the CDR3, 42 bases in frame from the first base. CDR1 and CDR2, looked up from the germline V gene (reference sequence), are PRHDT and FYEKMQ.

Comment on this clone: There is no known antigen for this receptor. Per-base qualities were not stored, and no clone one base away is much larger.

TCR CDR3 regions were amplified from genomic DNA by multiplex PCR using the deep immunoSEQ assay. Extracted genomic DNA from each cell subset was distributed evenly across all wells of several immunoSEQ 96-well plates, and each plate was treated as a replicate. For sorted subsets, each replicate PCR was loaded with approximately 190 ng genomic DNA, equivalent to approximately 33,000 T cell genomes. Purified libraries were quantified with a Qubit 3.0 fluorometer, sized on a Bioanalyzer 2100, and re-quantified with the KAPA Library Quantification kit. Each immunoSEQ 96-well plate was sequenced on its own single-read 150-cycle Illumina NextSeq 550 flow cell. Processing in the source paper ran as follows. Because only junctional sequences without quality scores were contained in the immunoSEQ output, filtering matching that applied to full-length reads could not be performed. Sequences were annotated with PyIR, a Python wrapper for IgBLAST v1.9, and V/J genes and CDR3 were assigned using IMGT germline references. Any read was removed if the V/J assignment was weak (E-value above 1e-6), the CDR3 was missing, or the read contained stop codons, out-of-frame junctions, or ambiguous translated residues. V3J clonotypes were defined as sequences sharing an identical inferred V gene, J gene, and CDR3 amino acid sequence. Percentage overlap between repertoires was computed as shared unique clonotypes divided by the size of the smaller repertoire. Repertoire richness was assessed with RTK rarefaction, the Chao1 estimator, and Recon v2.1 estimates of unobserved clonotypes. Generation probabilities were computed with OLGA for all TCRbeta clonotypes obtained by the gDNA method from four donors. In TCRdb, the immuneACCESS table is reduced to in-frame sequences with V and J assigned. These tables do not hold every clone; where another copy was compared, an unresolved V gene accounts for under half, and the others remain unexplained. D and trimming come from the DNA, and the V and J calls and clone size come from that table. In all, the sample holds about 2 million clones, and 85% to 95% of those were seen once. The ten most abundant clones make up 0.1% to 0.15% of the sample.

The TCR originated in a man between 18 and 29 years old in good health. Material for sequencing was naive CD4+ T cells sorted from blood. Per the publication, the cell subset or site label means: CD45RA+ positively selected. Recombination linked TRBV13 to TRBJ2-1, with the D segment identity uncertain. The CDR3 protein is CASSLEGRRNEQFF. The DNA sequence follows: TGTGCCAGCAGCTTGGAAGGACGTAGAAATGAGCAGTTCTTC.